This T cell receptor beta chain was sequenced in a study of T cell responses to AZD1222 COVID-19 vaccine. Libraries were prepared by immunoSEQ multiplex PCR; TCRdb keeps only in-frame clonotypes and omits some of them. Of about 150,000 clones listed, about 90% are singletons. Study results and caveats: Mostly white British, mostly female donors; authors suggested clonal diversity may be underestimated.

On this clone: Its target is not known.

V lost 4 bases to trimming and J lost 5 bases, with 22 bases between them. Per germline, CDR1 SGHRS and CDR2 YFSETQ. CDR3 length equals 16 residues. J is TRBJ2-7 and V is TRBV5-1, with D possibly matching TRBD1 (6 bases). This clonotype originated in an adult who received the AZD1222 COVID-19 vaccine. The material was peripheral blood, obtained 28 days after the second AZD1222 dose. The CDR3 nucleotides read TGCGCCAGCAGCCCTTGGAGTGGGAGACAGGCACACGAGCAGTACTTC. It translates to CASSPWSGRQAHEQYF.